The T cell receptor beta chain described here comes from a study of T cells in Graves' hyperthyroidism and ophthalmopathy. General study findings and limits: The model anticipated ophthalmopathy a median around six months pre-onset. A 13 V-J model separated ophthalmopathy from stable hyperthyroidism.

In this sample, this clonotype turned up many times. What it binds is not known. TCR beta CDR3 regions were amplified from RNA transcripts. The primer set for the first-round RT-PCR of the TCR CDR3 was HTBI. TCRdb processed the multiplex PCR reads anew with MiXCR; each CDR3 protein has one entry. Of fewer than 600,000 distinct CDR3 sequences listed, 12% to 15% are singletons. A patient was excluded if there was uncontrolled infection, other autoimmune disease, pregnancy or lactation. In making diagnoses, clinical symptoms, serum thyroxine and TRAb, thyroid ultrasound and orbital computed tomography were all used. Germline-derived CDR1 and CDR2 are SGHKS and YYEKEE (reference sequence). This CDR3 spans 16 amino acids. V shed 1 base and J shed 0 bases, with 14 bases lying between them.

Sequenced material: blood. The TCR sequence derives from a middle-aged woman with Graves' hyperthyroidism. V is TRBV5-5 and J is TRBJ2-7; tentatively, D is TRBD1 (7 bases). In DNA form, the CDR3 reads TGTGCCAGCAGCTTGACCGCGCGGGACAGCTCCTACGAGCAGTACTTC. Translated, it gives CASSLTARDSSYEQYF.